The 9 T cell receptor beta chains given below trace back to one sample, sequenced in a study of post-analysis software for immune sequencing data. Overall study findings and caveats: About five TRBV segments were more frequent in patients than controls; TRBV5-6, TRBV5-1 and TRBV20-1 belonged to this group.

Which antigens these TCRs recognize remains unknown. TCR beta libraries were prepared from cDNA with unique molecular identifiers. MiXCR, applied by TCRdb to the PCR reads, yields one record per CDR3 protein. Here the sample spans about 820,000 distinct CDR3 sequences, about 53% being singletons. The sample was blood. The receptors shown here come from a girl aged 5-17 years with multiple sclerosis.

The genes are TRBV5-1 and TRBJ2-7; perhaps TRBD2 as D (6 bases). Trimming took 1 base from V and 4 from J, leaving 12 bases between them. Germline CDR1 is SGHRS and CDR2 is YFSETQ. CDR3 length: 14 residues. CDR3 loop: CASSLPGELYEQYF. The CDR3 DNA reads TGCGCCAGCAGCTTGCCGGGAGAACTATACGAGCAGTACTTC.

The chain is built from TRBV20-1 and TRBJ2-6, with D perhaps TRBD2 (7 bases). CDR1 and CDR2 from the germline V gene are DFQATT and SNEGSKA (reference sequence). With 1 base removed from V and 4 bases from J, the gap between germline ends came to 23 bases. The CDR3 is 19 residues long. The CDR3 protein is CSARGPGAGVLSGANVLTF. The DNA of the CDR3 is TGCAGTGCTAGAGGACCGGGGGCGGGAGTTTTATCCGGGGCCAACGTCCTGACTTTC.

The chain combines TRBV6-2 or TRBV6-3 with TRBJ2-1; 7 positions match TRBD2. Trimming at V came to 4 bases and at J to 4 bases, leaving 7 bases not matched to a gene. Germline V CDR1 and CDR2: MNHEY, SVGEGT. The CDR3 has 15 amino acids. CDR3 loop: CASSLAGSLYNEQFF. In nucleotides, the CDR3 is TGTGCCAGCAGTTTAGCGGGTTCCCTTTACAATGAGCAGTTCTTC.

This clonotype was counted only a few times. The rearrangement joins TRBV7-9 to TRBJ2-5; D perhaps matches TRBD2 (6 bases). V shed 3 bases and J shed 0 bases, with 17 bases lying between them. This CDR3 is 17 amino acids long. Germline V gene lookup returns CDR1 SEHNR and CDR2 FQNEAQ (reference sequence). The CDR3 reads CASSFPGGESHQETQYF. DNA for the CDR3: TGTGCCAGCAGCTTCCCCGGCGGGGAGAGCCACCAAGAGACCCAGTACTTC.

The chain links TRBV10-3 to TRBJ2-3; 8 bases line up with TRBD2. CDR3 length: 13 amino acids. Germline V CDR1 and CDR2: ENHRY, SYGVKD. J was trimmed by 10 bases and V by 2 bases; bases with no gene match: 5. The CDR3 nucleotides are TGTGCCATCAGTGAGACCGAGCGGGAGTCGCAGTATTTT. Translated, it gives CAISETERESQYF.

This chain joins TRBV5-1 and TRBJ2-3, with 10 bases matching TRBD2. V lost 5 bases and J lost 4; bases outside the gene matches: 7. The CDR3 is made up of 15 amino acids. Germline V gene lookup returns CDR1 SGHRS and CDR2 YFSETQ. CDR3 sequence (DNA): TGCGCCAGCAGTTCCACGGGGACTAGCGCAGATACGCAGTATTTT. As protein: CASSSTGTSADTQYF.

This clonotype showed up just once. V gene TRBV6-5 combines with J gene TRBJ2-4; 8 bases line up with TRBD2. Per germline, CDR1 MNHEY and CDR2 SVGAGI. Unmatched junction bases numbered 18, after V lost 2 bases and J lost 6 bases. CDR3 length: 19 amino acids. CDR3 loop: CASSYRGGKLGAVGNIQYF. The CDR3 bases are TGTGCCAGCAGTTACCGGGGGGGGAAACTAGGGGCAGTCGGAAACATTCAGTACTTC.

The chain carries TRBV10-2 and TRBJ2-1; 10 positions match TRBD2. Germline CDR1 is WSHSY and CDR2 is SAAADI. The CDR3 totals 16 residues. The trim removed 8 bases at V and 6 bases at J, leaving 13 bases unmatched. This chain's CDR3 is CASSRAVAGGLNEQFF. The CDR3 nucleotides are TGCGCCAGCTCCAGAGCGGTAGCGGGAGGACTCAATGAGCAGTTCTTC.

The CDR3 region is CSAALHTDTQYF. The CDR3 DNA follows: TGCAGTGCTGCCTTACACACAGATACGCAGTATTTT. This chain uses TRBV20-1 with TRBJ2-3, with D unresolved. V was shortened by 5 bases and J by 2 bases, with 8 bases between the two germline ends. In germline, CDR1 is DFQATT, CDR2 SNEGSKA (reference sequence). CDR3 length equals 12 residues.